The sequence of this T cell receptor beta chain was determined in a study of T cell repertoires in cytomegalovirus infection. The overall study: CMV epitopes in the study were HLA-C-restricted (recently identified) and HLA-B-restricted (well studied). The public TCR beta signatures pointed to both CMV infection and matching HLA type.

Study observations and caveats: Summed frequency of shared TCR beta families picked out CMV carriers who also had the relevant HLA. It was HLA-C-restricted CMV-specific TCR beta clonotypes that dominated the response ex vivo.

J lost 3 bases, V lost 2 bases, and 4 bases had no gene match. The CDR3 is made up of 15 amino acids. The germline CDR1 and CDR2 sequences are SGHAT and FQNNGV. TCRdb passed the reads through MiXCR, listing each CDR3 protein once. This table holds fewer than 950,000 distinct CDR3 sequences, 30% to 35% found once. This clonotype was detected only once. What it binds is not known. Just one base apart from a much larger clone, this may be a read error. Here the sequenced sample was cultured CD8+ T cells from PBMCs, taken from culture after CMV antigen stimulation. This chain links TRBV11-2 with TRBJ1-2, with 9 bases fitting TRBD1. The sequence was collected from a human donor in good health (CMV status not recorded). Some clones in this sample may be carry-over from other donors' samples. CDR3 amino acids: CASSLKQGAYYGYTF. CDR3 nucleotides: TGTGCCAGCAGCTTAAAACAGGGGGCATACTATGGCTACACCTTC.